A single sample is the source of the 9 T cell receptor beta chains below, sequenced in a study of cytomegalovirus exposure and HLA in healthy donors. 13 Jbeta primers and 60 Vbeta primers were used for the PCR. This table comes from immunoSEQ multiplex PCR, and its TCRdb copy is limited to in-frame clones, with some not included. Of over 150,000 clones listed, about four fifths are singletons. The specimen sequenced was PBMCs. The receptor set was obtained from a woman aged 50 to 60 in good health and CMV-seronegative.

On this clone: One end of the junction does not line up with germline, which may come from a read error. The V call is TRBV7-9, the J call TRBJ2-6; D remains unclear. The CDR3 is 17 amino acids. Germline V gene data show CDR1 as SEHNR and CDR2 as FQNEAQ (reference sequence). CDR3 nucleotides: TGTTCCAGCCACGCTCTATTAGAGTTCTCTGGGGCCAACGTCCTGACTTTC. Its translation is CSSHALLEFSGANVLTF.

V gene TRBV30 combines with J gene TRBJ2-7; 8 bases map to TRBD1. Germline trimming cut 1 base from V and 3 bases from J; bases unmatched to any gene: 2. Germline V gives CDR1 GTSNPN, CDR2 SVGIG (reference sequence). This CDR3 spans 13 amino acids. The CDR3 nucleotides are TGTGCCTGGAGTGGGACAGGGAGCTACGAGCAGTACTTC. Its translation is CAWSGTGSYEQYF.

CDR3 sequence reads: CASSTGLAGPLQETQYF. The CDR3 bases are TGTGCCAGCAGCACGGGACTAGCGGGCCCGCTCCAAGAGACCCAGTACTTC. The rearrangement joins TRBV7-9 to TRBJ2-5, with 12 positions matching TRBD2. Germline V gives CDR1 SEHNR, CDR2 FQNEAQ (reference sequence). J gave up 1 base and V 5 bases, and 8 bases lay outside the gene matches. The CDR3 extends over 17 amino acids.

The V and J genes are TRBV11-1 and TRBJ2-7; 8 nucleotides align to TRBD1. V lost 6 bases, J lost 2 bases, and 6 bases stayed unmatched. The length of the CDR3 is 14 residues. In germline, CDR1 is SGHAT, CDR2 FQDESV (reference sequence). For the CDR3, the DNA is TGTGCCAGCAGTCTAACAGGGGGAACCTACGAGCAGTACTTC. It encodes CASSLTGGTYEQYF. Complete variable domain (other parts from reference TRBV11-1 and TRBJ2-7): EAEVAQSPRYKITEKSQAVAFWCDPISGHATLYWYRQILGQGPELLVQFQDESVVDDSQLPKDRFSAERLKGVDSTLKIQPAELGDSAMYLCASSLTGGTYEQYFGPGTRLTVT.

On this clone itself: This specimen includes other DNA sequences encoding the same CDR3. The chain uses TRBV6-6 and TRBJ1-1, with 9 bases fitting TRBD1. The CDR3 sequence is 14 residues long. Germline CDR1 MNHNY, CDR2 SVGAGI (reference sequence). V lost 6 bases to trimming and J lost 5 bases; unmatched junction nucleotides: 7. CDR3 protein: CASSPGQGRTEAFF. CDR3 nucleotide sequence: TGTGCCAGCAGCCCCGGACAGGGGAGGACTGAAGCTTTCTTT.

V usage is TRBV6-1 and J usage is TRBJ1-1, with D possibly being TRBD1 (6 bases). Germline V gene lookup returns CDR1 MNHNS and CDR2 SASEGT. The CDR3 is 13 amino acids. The ends were cut back, 10 bases at V and 1 base at J, with 13 bases in the middle. The CDR3: CATGTTGNTEAFF. The CDR3 bases are TGTGCCACCGGAACGACAGGGAACACTGAAGCTTTCTTT.

This chain links TRBV2 with TRBJ1-2; D is undetermined. The V end lost 0 bases, the J end lost 4 bases, and 6 bases lay between the germline ends. Germline CDR1 SNHLY, CDR2 FYNNEI. The CDR3 extends over 13 amino acids. CDR3: CASSEAESYGYTF. In DNA form, the CDR3 reads TGTGCCAGCAGTGAAGCCGAGTCCTATGGCTACACCTTC. The full variable domain, completed using reference TRBV2 and TRBJ1-2, is EPEVTQTPSHQVTQMGQEVILRCVPISNHLYFYWYRQILGQKVEFLVSFYNNEISEKSEIFDDQFSVERPDGSNFTLKIRSTKLEDSAMYFCASSEAESYGYTFGSGTRLTVV.

This clone was recorded a few times. V gene TRBV11-2 combines with J gene TRBJ2-7; D is possibly TRBD1 (5 bases). Germline CDR1 SGHAT, CDR2 FQNNGV. CDR3 size: 12 residues. V shed 4 bases and J shed 4 bases, with 8 bases lying between them. The chain's CDR3 is CASSSQGYEQYF. As DNA, the CDR3 is TGTGCCAGCAGCTCTCAGGGTTACGAGCAGTACTTC.

The chain joins TRBV18 to TRBJ1-5; a weak D match, TRBD1 (5 bases). Germline CDR1 reads KGHSH; CDR2 reads LQKENI. This CDR3 is 13 amino acids long. V was shortened by 3 bases and J by 7 bases, with 10 bases between the two germline ends. The CDR3, as DNA: TGTGCCAGCTCACCCGACAGCAGGCAGCCCCAGCATTTT. It is translated as CASSPDSRQPQHF.